A single sample gave rise to the 26 T cell receptor beta chains below, sequenced in a study of shared clonotypes between healthy human individuals (dated by TCRdb to 2018 to 2020). The library was produced with the immunoSEQ multiplex PCR assay. TCRdb limited this immuneACCESS table to in-frame rearrangements with V and J called. A share of clones is missing; checked studies link under half to unresolved V genes, and the rest is unexplained. This sample comprises millions of clones, about 92% of them detected only once. Around 1.7% of the sample is in the top ten clones. CD8 naive samples were obtained by positive selection for CCR7 among CD45RO-negative cells, yielding a CD45RA+CCR7+ population from which TemRA cells were excluded. Sequenced sample: naive CD8+ T cells from PBMCs. The label giving this sample's cell subset or site can be read as: CD45RA+CCR7+. These TCRs come from a man between 18 and 35 years old in good health. Some clones in this sample may be carry-over from other donors' samples.

The DNA for the CDR3 is TGTGCCAGCAGTGAAGCGCAGGGCTCTGAAGCTTTCTTT. Translating it yields CASSEAQGSEAFF. This chain connects TRBV6-1 to TRBJ1-1, with D tentatively TRBD1 (5 bases). Germline V CDR1 and CDR2: MNHNS, SASEGT. V lost 0 bases to trimming and J lost 6 bases, with 8 bases between them. The CDR3 extends over 13 amino acids.

V is TRBV7-9 and J is TRBJ2-6; tentative D call: TRBD1 (6 bases). The germline CDR1 and CDR2 sequences are SEHNR and FQNEAQ (reference sequence). This CDR3 is built from 17 residues. The V end lost 3 bases, the J end lost 0 bases, and 12 bases lay between the germline ends. CDR3 nucleotide sequence: TGTGCCAGCAGCTTCGGGACAACACTCTCTGGGGCCAACGTCCTGACTTTC. Amino acids: CASSFGTTLSGANVLTF.

There are a few counts of this clone. V is TRBV5-1 and J is TRBJ1-1; no clear D gene. V was clipped by 2 bases and J by 4 bases, with 12 bases between them. Germline V gene sequence: CDR1 SGHRS, CDR2 YFSETQ. The CDR3 extends over 14 amino acids. CDR3 nucleotide sequence: TGCGCCAGCAGCTTAAATCCTTTGGGCACTGAAGCTTTCTTT. This sequence encodes CASSLNPLGTEAFF.

The chain joins TRBV10-3 to TRBJ1-2; D might be TRBD1 (6 bases). CDR3 size: 15 residues. V lost 0 bases and J lost 4, with 12 bases in between. Germline V gene sequence: CDR1 ENHRY, CDR2 SYGVKD. The DNA for the CDR3 is TGTGCCATCAGTGAGTCAAACAGGGCGGTCTATGGCTACACCTTC. It translates to CAISESNRAVYGYTF.

This chain links TRBV29-1 with TRBJ2-5, with TRBD2 matching over 9 bases. The V gene end was trimmed by 4 bases and the J gene end by 5 bases; junction bases not matched to a gene: 8. The CDR3 has 14 residues. The germline CDR1 and CDR2 sequences are SQVTM and ANQGSEA. The DNA for the CDR3 is TGCAGCGTTGCTGGTAGCGGGAGTTCTGAGACCCAGTACTTC. Amino acid sequence: CSVAGSGSSETQYF.

This clone appeared once. V usage is TRBV7-6 and J usage is TRBJ2-3, with TRBD2 matching over 15 bases. V lost 5 bases, J lost 4 bases, and 10 bases stayed unmatched. Germline V lookup: CDR1 SGHVS, CDR2 FNYEAQ. The length of the CDR3 is 18 residues. The CDR3 coding sequence is TGTGCCAGCAGCGCCGGACTAGCGGGAGGGCCTGGAGCAGATACGCAGTATTTT. Its translation: CASSAGLAGGPGADTQYF.

The chain carries TRBV11-2 and TRBJ2-1; TRBD2 might be the D (6 bases). The V end lost 0 bases, the J end lost 9 bases, and 12 bases lay between the germline ends. The CDR3 has 14 residues. Germline V gives CDR1 SGHAT, CDR2 FQNNGV. Here the CDR3 DNA reads TGTGCCAGCAGCTTAGATTTGCTCGGGGGTGAGCAGTTCTTC. Translating gives CASSLDLLGGEQFF.

This chain links TRBV5-4 with TRBJ1-2; possible D gene TRBD1, 5 bases. Germline V gives CDR1 SGHNT, CDR2 YYREEE (reference sequence). The CDR3 extends over 13 amino acids. V lost 3 bases to trimming and J lost 5 bases, with 11 bases between them. This CDR3 is CASSYGTVYGYTF. DNA of the CDR3: TGTGCCAGCAGCTACGGGACCGTGTATGGCTACACCTTC.

The V gene is TRBV21-1, the J gene TRBJ2-2; the D call of TRBD1 is as the table states it, not checked on the DNA. TRBV21-1 is annotated as a pseudogene. This CDR3 has 16 amino acids. CDR3 in amino acids: CASSTPGQEWAGELFF. CDR3 sequence (DNA): TGTGCCAGCAGCACACCGGGACAGGAGTGGGCCGGGGAGCTGTTTTTT.

This rearrangement joins TRBV7-6 to TRBJ2-7, with D perhaps TRBD1 (6 bases). V lost 6 bases and J 2 bases, leaving 14 bases between the germline ends. The CDR3 consists of 14 residues. Germline values: CDR1 SGHVS, CDR2 FNYEAQ. CDR3 amino acids: CASSLTRDTYEQYF. The CDR3 nucleotides read TGTGCCAGCAGTCTAACACGGGACACCTACGAGCAGTACTTC.

The chain has TRBV6-6 and TRBJ2-3, with TRBD2 as a possible D gene (6 bases). The CDR3 is 13 residues long. Trimming removed 6 bases from V and 4 bases from J, with 11 bases in between. CDR1 is MNHNY and CDR2 is SVGAGI in the germline V gene (reference sequence). The CDR3 region is CASRLAGPDTQYF. DNA of the CDR3: TGTGCCAGCAGACTAGCTGGTCCAGATACGCAGTATTTT.

This clone was observed a single time. The V call is TRBV7-6, the J call TRBJ2-7; D call uncertain. V was trimmed by 0 bases and J by 2 bases, leaving 14 bases between them. The V gene's germline CDR1 is SGHVS and CDR2 FNYEAQ. There are 16 residues in the CDR3. The DNA for the CDR3 is TGTGCCAGCAGCTTAGCGGGTAGCTACAACCCCTACGAGCAGTACTTC. It yields the protein CASSLAGSYNPYEQYF.

V is TRBV11-2 and J is TRBJ2-3, with 10 nucleotides matching TRBD2. CDR3 length equals 16 residues. V lost 0 bases, J lost 6 bases, and 6 bases stayed unmatched. CDR1 and CDR2 (germline): SGHAT, FQNNGV. Written as DNA, the CDR3 is TGTGCCAGCAGCTTAGAGCCTAGCGGGAGCTCGGATACGCAGTATTTT. Protein product: CASSLEPSGSSDTQYF. The full variable domain, its missing parts supplied by reference TRBV11-2 and TRBJ2-3, is EAGVAQSPRYKIIEKRQSVAFWCNPISGHATLYWYQQILGQGPKLLIQFQNNGVVDDSQLPKDRFSAERLKGVDSTLKIQPAKLEDSAVYLCASSLEPSGSSDTQYFGPGTRLTVL.

This chain links TRBV6-5 with TRBJ1-1; the match to TRBD1 covers 7 bases. The germline gives CDR1 MNHEY, CDR2 SVGAGI. The CDR3 spans 13 residues. With 0 bases clipped from V and 8 bases from J, the junction kept 3 bases outside the gene matches. The CDR3 DNA reads as TGTGCCAGCAGTTACTCGGAACAGGGGGAAGCTTTCTTT. The encoded protein is CASSYSEQGEAFF.

The V and J genes are TRBV7-2 and TRBJ2-7, with D uncertain. Per the germline V gene, CDR1 is SGHTA and CDR2 is FQGNSA. The CDR3 has 14 residues. The germline V and J ends were trimmed by 1 base and 0 bases, with 7 bases remaining between them. CDR3 in DNA: TGTGCCAGCAGCTTAGGGGGAATCTCCTACGAGCAGTACTTC. Translation gives CASSLGGISYEQYF.

Note on this clone: This specimen includes other DNA sequences encoding the same CDR3. V is TRBV7-9 and J is TRBJ2-7, with unresolved D. CDR1 and CDR2 (germline): SEHNR, FQNEAQ (reference sequence). The CDR3 is 11 amino acids. Trimming removed 5 bases from V and 5 bases from J, with 7 bases in between. This CDR3 is CASSPGHEQYF. CDR3 nucleotide sequence: TGTGCCAGCAGCCCGGGCCACGAGCAGTACTTC.

This chain uses TRBV4-1 with TRBJ2-1, with 9 bases aligning to TRBD2. The germline CDR1 and CDR2 sequences are MGHRA and YSYEKL. The trim removed 2 bases at V and 5 bases at J, leaving 4 bases unmatched. This CDR3 region has 15 residues. DNA of the CDR3: TGCGCCAGCAGCCAACTAGCGGGACTCCACAATGAGCAGTTCTTC. It yields the protein CASSQLAGLHNEQFF.

The rearrangement links TRBV4-1 to TRBJ2-3; D is unresolved. V lost 4 bases, J lost 3 bases, and 14 bases lay in between. Per the germline V gene, CDR1 is MGHRA and CDR2 is YSYEKL. The CDR3 is 15 amino acids. The CDR3 spells CASSPRPAKTDTQYF. In nucleotides, the CDR3 is TGCGCCAGCAGCCCCCGGCCGGCCAAGACAGATACGCAGTATTTT.

This chain joins TRBV28 and TRBJ1-4; TRBD1 is a possible D gene (5 bases). This CDR3 has 14 residues. Germline lookup yields CDR1 MDHEN and CDR2 SYDVKM. The V and J ends lost 3 bases and 8 bases respectively, with 13 bases between them. DNA of the CDR3: TGTGCCAGCAGTTTCCAGGGATTCGGGGAAAAACTGTTTTTT. It codes for CASSFQGFGEKLFF.

The V and J genes are TRBV6-5 and TRBJ2-7; D unclear. Trimming removed 4 bases from V and 4 bases from J, with 8 bases in between. The CDR3 contains 12 residues. Germline V gene lookup returns CDR1 MNHEY and CDR2 SVGAGI. CDR3 region: CASSSALYEQYF. In DNA, the CDR3 is TGTGCCAGCAGTTCCGCACTTTACGAGCAGTACTTC.

This chain joins TRBV19 and TRBJ1-1, with TRBD1 as a possible D gene (5 bases). V shed 5 bases and J shed 0 bases, with 13 bases lying between them. The germline CDR1 and CDR2 sequences are LNHDA and SQIVND (reference sequence). The CDR3 has 15 residues. DNA for the CDR3: TGTGCCAGTAGTGGCCGGGACTTCATGAACACTGAAGCTTTCTTT. Translation: CASSGRDFMNTEAFF.

The chain joins TRBV28 to TRBJ1-4; the D gene is possibly TRBD1 (6 bases). Trimming pared 3 bases from V and 4 bases from J, leaving 12 bases between. The CDR3 spans 15 residues. Germline values: CDR1 MDHEN, CDR2 SYDVKM. Written as DNA, the CDR3 is TGTGCCAGCAGTTTGAGCAGGGGACTTAATGAAAAACTGTTTTTT. Residues: CASSLSRGLNEKLFF.

The chain couples TRBV4-3 to TRBJ2-1; 7 bases fit TRBD2. Germline CDR1 reads LGHNA; CDR2 reads YSLEER. V trimming: 4 bases; J trimming: 4 bases; junction bases outside the gene matches: 7. The CDR3 has 15 residues. In DNA, the CDR3 is TGCGCCAGCAGCCCTGGGGCTAGCGGTTACAATGAGCAGTTCTTC. Its protein product is CASSPGASGYNEQFF.

V and J are TRBV27 and TRBJ1-2, with 9 bases fitting TRBD1. Germline CDR1 is MNHEY and CDR2 is SMNVEV (reference sequence). CDR3 size: 15 residues. V was pared by 5 bases and J by 4 bases, with 8 bases of the junction left unmatched. CDR3 in amino acids: CASSPGQGFFYGYTF. CDR3 sequence (DNA): TGTGCCAGCAGTCCGGGACAGGGCTTTTTCTATGGCTACACCTTC.

On this clone itself: Other DNA variants within this sample encode the same CDR3. The J gene is TRBJ2-7, the V gene TRBV5-6; no firm D call. CDR3 length equals 11 residues. Trimming shortened V by 4 bases and J by 6 bases, and 8 bases separated the two germline ends. Germline V gene lookup returns CDR1 SGHDT and CDR2 YYEEEE. The CDR3 nucleotides read TGTGCCAGCAGCGCAAGTGGCGAGCAGTACTTC. Residues: CASSASGEQYF.

The CDR3 DNA reads as TGTGCCAGCAGCGTAGTGGGGACAGGGAGGCACAATGAGCAGTTCTTC. Translation: CASSVVGTGRHNEQFF. This chain uses TRBV9 with TRBJ2-1; 9 bases align to TRBD1. Looked up from germline, CDR1 is SGDLS and CDR2 is YYNGEE. CDR3 size: 16 residues. With V trimmed by 0 bases and J by 5 bases, 6 bases remained unmatched.